This T cell receptor (beta chain) is drawn from a study of blood T cell repertoires in COVID-19. Overall study: There were acute and convalescent COVID-19 samples, and they came from the United States, Italy and Spain.

This clone showed up just a few times. Original processing methods: Using reference gene primer amplification, nucleated cell counts were estimated. Assay used: immunoSEQ multiplex PCR; TCRdb lists only in-frame clones, some missing. V and J calls and clone size are those listed in that table; D and trimming were worked out from the DNA. The sample yields roughly 100,000 clones, around 73% seen once. Trimming took 4 bases from V and 6 from J; bases not matched to a gene: 2. This CDR3 is 14 amino acids long. Per the germline V gene, CDR1 is SEHNR and CDR2 is FQNEAQ (reference sequence). The source material was peripheral blood. V gene TRBV7-9 combines with J gene TRBJ1-4, with 10 bases matching TRBD1. This TCR was recovered from a man aged 60 to 69 with active or convalescent COVID-19. The CDR3 sequence is CASSSGTGDEKLFF. For the CDR3, the DNA is TGTGCCAGCAGCTCCGGGACAGGGGATGAAAAACTGTTTTTT.